These 21 T cell receptor beta chains were sequenced from one sample in a study of T cell responses to AZD1222 COVID-19 vaccine. Assay: immunoSEQ multiplex PCR; the TCRdb copy retains only in-frame clones and omits some. The sample contains about 120,000 clones, 91% of which appear only once. Sequencing used peripheral blood, obtained on day 0 of AZD1222 vaccination. The receptor source for this set is an adult in good health.

This chain joins TRBV25-1 and TRBJ2-1; 8 bases line up with TRBD2. CDR1 is MGHDK and CDR2 is SYGVNS in the germline V gene. V shed 3 bases, J shed 7 bases, and the junction held 11 bases outside the gene matches. The CDR3 sequence is 16 residues long. The CDR3 region has the DNA TGTGCCAGCAGTGACCACAACGGGAGGGTAACGAATGAGCAGTTCTTC. This gives the protein CASSDHNGRVTNEQFF.

Comments on this clone: Other DNA variants within this sample encode the same CDR3. The chain couples TRBV30 to TRBJ2-7; D may correspond to TRBD1 or TRBD2 (5 bases each). Germline loops: CDR1 GTSNPN, CDR2 SVGIG (reference sequence). Trimming removed 0 bases from V and 3 bases from J, with 6 bases in between. The length of the CDR3 is 12 residues. The CDR3 is CAWSVGGYEQYF. As DNA, the CDR3 is TGTGCCTGGAGTGTTGGGGGCTACGAGCAGTACTTC.

The J gene is TRBJ1-1, the V gene TRBV6-5, with D hard to call. The length of the CDR3 is 12 residues. Germline CDR1 is MNHEY and CDR2 is SVGAGI. The V and J ends lost 2 bases and 4 bases respectively, with 5 bases between them. CDR3 bases: TGTGCCAGCAGTTACGTGGGCACTGAAGCTTTCTTT. Protein product: CASSYVGTEAFF.

The CDR3 region has the DNA TGTGCCAGCAGCGACGCGGGGACTAGCTTTACCTACGAGCAGTACTTC. This translates into CASSDAGTSFTYEQYF. The chain links TRBV21-1 to TRBJ2-7; the table names TRBD2, a call not compared with the DNA. TRBV21-1 is designated a pseudogene. The CDR3 consists of 16 residues.

This clone was detected a few times. The chain recombines TRBV14 with TRBJ1-2, with D possibly matching TRBD1 (5 bases). The CDR3 is made up of 15 amino acids. The germline gives CDR1 SGHDN, CDR2 FVKESK. Trimming removed 1 base from V and 3 bases from J, with 12 bases in between. CDR3 protein: CASSQVGGAHYGYTF. CDR3 bases: TGTGCCAGCAGCCAAGTAGGCGGGGCCCACTATGGCTACACCTTC.

The chain couples TRBV6-5 to TRBJ1-4; TRBD1 aligns across 9 bases. With 4 bases clipped from V and 10 bases from J, the junction kept 7 bases outside the gene matches. This CDR3 comprises 14 residues. The V gene's germline CDR1 is MNHEY and CDR2 SVGAGI. This chain's CDR3 is CASSSEGQGGKLFF. For the CDR3, the DNA is TGTGCCAGCAGTTCCGAGGGACAGGGTGGAAAACTGTTTTTT.

This chain uses TRBV24-1 with TRBJ1-2; D gene ambiguous. V was pared by 2 bases and J by 3 bases, with 12 bases between. The CDR3 loop spans 15 amino acids. Germline loops: CDR1 KGHDR, CDR2 SFDVKD. CDR3 sequence (DNA): TGTGCCACCAGTGATTCATCAACCCCTTACTATGGCTACACCTTC. This translates into CATSDSSTPYYGYTF.

V and J are TRBV7-2 and TRBJ2-3, with TRBD2 matching 10 bases. Germline assignment: CDR1 SGHTA and CDR2 FQGNSA. Losses at the gene ends were 5 bases for V and 1 base for J; bases not matched to a gene: 3. CDR3 size: 15 residues. CDR3 bases: TGTGCCAGCAGCGGTAGCGGGGGGCGCACAGATACGCAGTATTTT. Translating it yields CASSGSGGRTDTQYF.

The gene calls are TRBV7-8 and TRBJ1-1, with TRBD1 matching over 8 bases. This CDR3 has 17 residues. V was clipped by 1 base and J by 4 bases; unmatched bases: 11. Germline values: CDR1 SGHVS, CDR2 FQNEAQ. Here the CDR3 DNA reads TGTGCCAGCAGCTTAGGGGCCAGGGGGCCCTTGGTCACTGAAGCTTTCTTT. Translating it yields CASSLGARGPLVTEAFF.

V is TRBV7-2 and J is TRBJ2-7; a possible D gene is TRBD1 (5 bases). This CDR3 comprises 15 residues. Germline CDR1 is SGHTA and CDR2 is FQGNSA. Trimming pared 1 base from V and 2 bases from J, leaving 12 bases between. The chain's CDR3 is CASSLGWGSAYEQYF. CDR3 DNA sequence: TGTGCCAGCAGCTTAGGATGGGGCTCTGCCTACGAGCAGTACTTC.

The V and J genes are TRBV7-9 and TRBJ2-3, with D tentatively TRBD1 or TRBD2 (5 bases each). In germline, CDR1 is SEHNR, CDR2 FQNEAQ (reference sequence). V dropped 4 bases and J dropped 4 bases, with 12 bases sitting between them. CDR3 size: 14 residues. The chain's CDR3 is CASSSPGTSDTQYF. The CDR3 coding sequence is TGTGCCAGCAGCTCTCCCGGGACGTCAGATACGCAGTATTTT.

This clone appeared a single time. J is TRBJ1-1 and V is TRBV6-4, with D hard to call. Deletions cut 7 bases from V and 4 bases from J, with 13 bases between. Germline values: CDR1 MRHNA, CDR2 SNTAGT. There are 13 residues in the CDR3. The CDR3 loop is CASKASLATEAFF. The CDR3 region has the DNA TGTGCCAGCAAGGCCAGCTTGGCCACTGAAGCTTTCTTT.

This chain links TRBV29-1 with TRBJ2-5; D is uncertain. Germline V gene data show CDR1 as SQVTM and CDR2 as ANQGSEA. CDR3 size: 13 residues. Trimming took 5 bases from V and 2 from J, leaving 12 bases between them. CDR3 sequence: CSVSVAVQETQYF. CDR3 DNA: TGCAGCGTTTCTGTGGCAGTACAAGAGACCCAGTACTTC.

The V call is TRBV6-2 or TRBV6-3, the J call TRBJ1-3; D may be TRBD1 (5 bases). The V gene lost 4 bases and the J gene lost 0 bases, with 13 bases spanning the gap. The V gene's germline CDR1 is MNHEY and CDR2 SVGEGT. This CDR3 is built from 16 residues. The CDR3 spells CASSWDGSNSGNTIYF. The CDR3 DNA follows: TGTGCCAGCAGTTGGGACGGATCGAACTCTGGAAACACCATATATTTT.

The chain combines TRBV24-1 with TRBJ1-1; no clear D gene. The CDR3 extends over 13 amino acids. Germline assignment: CDR1 KGHDR and CDR2 SFDVKD. V lost 9 bases and J 1 base, leaving 11 bases between the germline ends. CDR3 sequence (DNA): TGTGCCACCCCCGGACTGTCGAACACTGAAGCTTTCTTT. Translated, it gives CATPGLSNTEAFF.

The chain recombines TRBV2 with TRBJ1-1; no clear D gene. V was pared by 7 bases and J by 1 base, with 7 bases between. Germline values: CDR1 SNHLY, CDR2 FYNNEI. The CDR3 length is 12 residues. The CDR3 protein is CASIRSNTEAFF. Here the CDR3 DNA reads TGTGCCAGCATCCGGTCGAACACTGAAGCTTTCTTT.

This chain links TRBV7-2 with TRBJ2-7, with 7 bases aligning to TRBD2. Per the germline V gene, CDR1 is SGHTA and CDR2 is FQGNSA. The CDR3 consists of 17 residues. The V gene end was trimmed by 5 bases and the J gene end by 0 bases; junction bases not matched to a gene: 13. CDR3 DNA: TGTGCCAGCAGCCCACCCCCCTTGGCGGGAGCCTCCTACGAGCAGTACTTC. This translates into CASSPPPLAGASYEQYF. Supplemented by reference TRBV7-2 and TRBJ2-7, the full variable domain reads GAGVSQSPSNKVTEKGKDVELRCDPISGHTALYWYRQSLGQGLEFLIYFQGNSAPDKSGLPSDRFSAERTGGSVSTLTIQRTQQEDSAVYLCASSPPPLAGASYEQYFGPGTRLTVT.

The chain has TRBV2 and TRBJ2-1; TRBD2 might be the D (5 bases). Germline CDR1 reads SNHLY; CDR2 reads FYNNEI. This CDR3 region has 15 residues. The ends were cut back, 7 bases at V and 10 bases at J, with 23 bases in the middle. The CDR3 sequence is CASTEGLGGFREQFF. The CDR3 DNA sequence: TGTGCCAGCACCGAGGGATTAGGAGGCTTCCGGGAGCAGTTCTTC.

The chain couples TRBV29-1 to TRBJ1-1, with D maybe TRBD1 (5 bases). The CDR3 has 13 residues. Germline-derived CDR1 and CDR2 are SQVTM and ANQGSEA. V was shortened by 3 bases and J by 5 bases, with 13 bases between the two germline ends. The CDR3 reads CSVEGREGTEAFF. The DNA of the CDR3 is TGCAGCGTTGAGGGCAGGGAGGGAACTGAAGCTTTCTTT.

This clone was seen only once. J is TRBJ2-7 and V is TRBV7-8; perhaps TRBD2 as D (6 bases). CDR3 length: 13 residues. The V gene's germline CDR1 is SGHVS and CDR2 FQNEAQ. Trimming cost V 4 bases and J 8 bases, with 15 bases left between them. The CDR3 DNA follows: TGTGCCAGCAGCTCGGAGGGTCAAAGGAAGCAGTACTTC. Translated: CASSSEGQRKQYF.

The CDR3 loop reads CASSPNGGGEILIQYF. The DNA of the CDR3 is TGTGCCAGCAGCCCTAACGGTGGGGGAGAGATACTGATTCAGTACTTC. The chain combines TRBV13 with TRBJ2-7; the D gene could be TRBD1 or TRBD2 (5 bases each). Trimming took off 5 bases at V and 10 bases at J, with 27 bases between the two ends. Germline CDR1 reads PRHDT; CDR2 reads FYEKMQ (reference sequence). The CDR3 contains 16 residues.